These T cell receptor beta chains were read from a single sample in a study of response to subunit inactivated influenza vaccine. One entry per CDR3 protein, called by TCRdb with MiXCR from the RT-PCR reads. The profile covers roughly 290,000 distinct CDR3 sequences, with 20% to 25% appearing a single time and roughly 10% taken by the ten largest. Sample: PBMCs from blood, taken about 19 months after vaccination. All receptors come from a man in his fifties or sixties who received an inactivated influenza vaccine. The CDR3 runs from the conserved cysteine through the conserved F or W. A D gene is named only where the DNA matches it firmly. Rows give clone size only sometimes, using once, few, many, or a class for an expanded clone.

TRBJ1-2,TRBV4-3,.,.,TGCGCCAGCAGCCAAGACGAGGGATCTAACTATGGCTACACCTTC,CASSQDEGSNYGYTF
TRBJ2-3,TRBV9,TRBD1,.,TGTGCCAGCACAATACAGGGGCTCCGCACAGATACGCAGTATTTT,CASTIQGLRTDTQYF
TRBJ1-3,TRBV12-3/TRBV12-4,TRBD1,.,TGTGCCAGCGGCACAGGGGTCCGTGGAAACACCATATATTTT,CASGTGVRGNTIYF
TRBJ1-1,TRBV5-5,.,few,TGTGCCAGCAGCATCCTGGGACCGAATGAAGCTTTCTTT,CASSILGPNEAFF
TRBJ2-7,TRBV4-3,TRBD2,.,TGCGCCAGCAGCCCCCAGGGAGGGAGCGAGCAGTACTTC,CASSPQGGSEQYF
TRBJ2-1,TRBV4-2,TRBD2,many,TGTGCCAGCAGCCAGGATCTAGCGGGCTCCTACAATGAGCAGTTCTTC,CASSQDLAGSYNEQFF
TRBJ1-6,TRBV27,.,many,TGTGCCAGCAGCCCGGGACGGTGGAATTCACCCCTCCACTTT,CASSPGRWNSPLHF
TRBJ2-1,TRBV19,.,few,TGTGCCAGTAGTAAGCCGGGCCGCTCCTACAATGAGCAGTTCTTC,CASSKPGRSYNEQFF
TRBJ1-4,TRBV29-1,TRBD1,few,TGCAGCGTTGGGGGGACAGGGCGGAATGAAAAACTGTTTTTT,CSVGGTGRNEKLFF
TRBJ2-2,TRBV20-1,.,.,TGCAGTGCTAGTAGCAGCGGTAACACCGGGGAGCTGTTTTTT,CSASSSGNTGELFF